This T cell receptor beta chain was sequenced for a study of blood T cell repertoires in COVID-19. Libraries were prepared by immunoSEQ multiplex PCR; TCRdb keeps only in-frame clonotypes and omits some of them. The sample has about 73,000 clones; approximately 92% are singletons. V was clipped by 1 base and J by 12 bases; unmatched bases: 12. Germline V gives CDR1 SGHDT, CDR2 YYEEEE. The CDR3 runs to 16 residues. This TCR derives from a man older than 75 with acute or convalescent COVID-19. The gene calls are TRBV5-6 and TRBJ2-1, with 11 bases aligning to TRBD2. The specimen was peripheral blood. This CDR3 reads CASSLFLVAGGVRQFF. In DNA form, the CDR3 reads TGTGCCAGCAGCTTGTTTTTGGTAGCGGGAGGGGTAAGGCAGTTCTTC.